This paragraph covers one T cell receptor (beta chain) sequence. Its antigen remains unknown. This table comes from immunoSEQ multiplex PCR, and its TCRdb copy is limited to in-frame clones, with some not included. The table includes approximately 150,000 clones, roughly 89% detected once. This CDR3 is built from 14 residues. V lost 3 bases, J lost 1 base, and 9 bases lay in between. The germline gives CDR1 KGHSH, CDR2 LQKENI. The sample originates from a study of T cell responses to AZD1222 COVID-19 vaccine. Study-wide findings and caveats: A mostly white British donor set with more females was recruited, and clonal diversity was possibly underestimated. After two AZD1222 doses, spike-specific TCR breadth and depth rose versus day 0.

The origin of this receptor is an adult who received the MenACWY meningococcal vaccine as a control. The sample was peripheral blood, taken 28 days after the second dose of the MenACWY control vaccine. The genes are TRBV18 and TRBJ1-1, with a weak D call TRBD1 (5 bases). CDR3 protein: CASSPGTANTEAFF. CDR3 nucleotide sequence: TGTGCCAGCTCACCTGGGACGGCGAACACTGAAGCTTTCTTT.